The 11 T cell receptor beta chains presented below share a single source sample, sequenced in a study of blood T cell repertoires in COVID-19 (TCRdb year 2020). Receptor libraries were prepared by the immunoSEQ multiplex PCR assay. TCRdb mirrors the immuneACCESS table, restricted to in-frame sequences. Some clones are absent from its copies; in checked studies, under half trace to an unresolved V gene, and the reason for the others is unknown. This sample lists fewer than 200,000 clones; approximately 91% were detected once. The leading ten clones occupy about 5% of the sample. Sequences were obtained from peripheral blood. The receptors originated from a man aged 18-30 years with COVID-19, enrolled during active disease.

Note on this clone: At one end the junction does not follow the germline gene, possibly because of a read error. The chain links TRBV18 to TRBJ1-4; TRBD1 agrees at 9 bases. Germline V gene sequence: CDR1 KGHSH, CDR2 LQKENI. The CDR3 loop spans 13 amino acids. CDR3 loop: CASSPGQGRRLLF. The CDR3 DNA reads as TGTGCCAGCTCACCGGGACAGGGTAGAAGGCTGCTTTTT.

The chain carries TRBV30 and TRBJ1-1, with TRBD1 matching 9 bases. V lost 0 bases, J lost 7 bases, and 3 bases stayed unmatched. From germline, CDR1 is GTSNPN and CDR2 SVGIG (reference sequence). The CDR3 is 13 residues long. CDR3 in amino acids: CAWSVGQGFEAFF. DNA of the CDR3: TGTGCCTGGAGTGTAGGACAGGGGTTTGAAGCTTTCTTT.

The chain employs TRBV5-1 and TRBJ2-1, with TRBD1 matching 7 bases. The length of the CDR3 is 12 residues. CDR1 is SGHRS and CDR2 is YFSETQ in the germline V gene. The J segment lost 8 bases and the V segment lost 4 bases, leaving 3 bases of the junction unmatched. CDR3 bases: TGCGCCAGCAGCGGACAGGCGGATGAGCAGTTCTTC. It yields the protein CASSGQADEQFF.

The chain carries TRBV29-1 and TRBJ2-3; 7 bases align to TRBD1. Germline V gives CDR1 SQVTM, CDR2 ANQGSEA. V lost 7 bases and J lost 2; bases outside the gene matches: 6. The CDR3 runs 13 residues. CDR3 protein: CSAPQGNTDTQYF. As DNA, the CDR3 is TGCAGCGCCCCACAGGGGAACACAGATACGCAGTATTTT.

The V gene is TRBV28, the J gene TRBJ1-5; 9 nucleotides agree with TRBD1. Per the germline V gene, CDR1 is MDHEN and CDR2 is SYDVKM. The CDR3 has 16 residues. V trimming: 3 bases; J trimming: 5 bases; junction bases outside the gene matches: 8. In nucleotides, the CDR3 is TGTGCCAGCAGTTTCTCCGGGACAGGGATCCATCAGCCCCAGCATTTT. Its translation: CASSFSGTGIHQPQHF.

The chain is built from TRBV28 and TRBJ2-5; 13 bases are a match to TRBD2. The CDR3 is 17 residues long. The germline gives CDR1 MDHEN, CDR2 SYDVKM. After removal of 5 bases from V and 6 bases from J, the junction contained 12 bases not matched to a gene. The CDR3 DNA reads TGTGCCAGCAGTCAAACCAGGACTAGCGGGAGAGGGAAGACCCAGTACTTC. Its protein is CASSQTRTSGRGKTQYF.

V usage is TRBV6-2 or TRBV6-3 and J usage is TRBJ1-5, with D possibly matching TRBD1 (6 bases). The V gene's germline CDR1 is MNHEY and CDR2 SVGEGT. The CDR3 totals 19 residues. Trimming removed 3 bases at V and 3 bases at J, with 24 bases between. CDR3 in DNA: TGTGCCAGCAGTTATGACCAGTATGCATCAGGACAGATCAATCAGCCCCAGCATTTT. Encoded protein: CASSYDQYASGQINQPQHF.

The V call is TRBV27, the J call TRBJ1-2; 7 nucleotides align to TRBD1. The ends lost 2 bases at V and 8 bases at J; junction bases unmatched: 11. Germline loops: CDR1 MNHEY, CDR2 SMNVEV (reference sequence). The CDR3 totals 15 residues. The CDR3 bases are TGTGCCAGCAGTTTAGCTGGACAGGTGGGTCGCGGCTACACCTTC. Amino acid sequence: CASSLAGQVGRGYTF.

The chain links TRBV27 to TRBJ2-3; no clear D. CDR1 is MNHEY, CDR2 SMNVEV, per germline (reference sequence). The V end lost 0 bases, the J end lost 3 bases, and 10 bases lay between the germline ends. The CDR3 totals 15 residues. The DNA for the CDR3 is TGTGCCAGCAGTTTATCCCCCTTCGGGACAGATACGCAGTATTTT. It yields the protein CASSLSPFGTDTQYF.

The gene calls are TRBV19 and TRBJ2-2; 7 positions match TRBD2. The junction had 10 bases not matched to a gene; V was cut back by 3 bases and J by 3 bases. The CDR3 extends over 17 amino acids. From germline, CDR1 is LNHDA and CDR2 SQIVND (reference sequence). CDR3 amino acids: CASSMWSSGGDTGELFF. The DNA for the CDR3 is TGTGCCAGTAGTATGTGGTCTAGCGGAGGCGACACCGGGGAGCTGTTTTTT.

The CDR3 DNA reads TGCGCCAGCAGTTCGGGGCTAGCGGGACCCGAGCAGTACTTC. Encoded protein: CASSSGLAGPEQYF. This chain joins TRBV10-2 and TRBJ2-7; 9 nucleotides line up with TRBD2. After removal of 5 bases from V and 6 bases from J, the junction contained 8 bases not matched to a gene. The CDR3 has 14 residues. CDR1 and CDR2 (germline): WSHSY, SAAADI.